The rows below give T cell receptor beta chains drawn from one sample of a study of naive and memory T cell subsets. TCRdb used MiXCR to reprocess the UMI-ligation and nested PCR reads, holding one entry per CDR3 protein. Found here are more than 20,000 distinct CDR3 sequences, around 5.3% of them singletons; the top ten hold around 7%. The sample was blood. The receptors originated from an adult in good health. Both conserved end residues are part of each CDR3. The order of the fields is J gene, V gene, CDR3 protein.

J: TRBJ1-6; V: TRBV20-1; CDR3: CSAPHGVRDSPLHF
J: TRBJ2-3; V: TRBV7-9; CDR3: CASSLGHLGDTQYF
J: TRBJ2-1; V: TRBV28; CDR3: CASSRANEQFF
J: TRBJ2-5; V: TRBV4-1; CDR3: CASSPAHTEWGETQYF
J: TRBJ1-1; V: TRBV5-4; CDR3: CASSAGRGVDTEAFF
J: TRBJ2-1; V: TRBV5-1; CDR3: CASSLAIRGQGYYNEQFF
J: TRBJ2-1; V: TRBV20-1; CDR3: CSAPNSTGASYNEQFF
J: TRBJ1-6; V: TRBV7-2; CDR3: CASSLPPTGRSPLHF
J: TRBJ2-5; V: TRBV28; CDR3: CASSLHGRGEETQYF
J: TRBJ2-1; V: TRBV7-6; CDR3: CASSIEDRASYNEQFF